This TCR beta chain comes out of a study of Ad26.COV2.S vaccination and SARS-CoV-2 variants. Noted treatment: some 20 received Ad26.COV2.S at low or high dose, single or two shots; about five received placebo; per-sample allocation not given. Each sample was drawn 63 days after the first injection (of vaccine or placebo). Cohort 1b enrolled adults aged 18-55 years in Boston. This vaccine is an Ad26 vector that expresses the Wuhan-strain SARS-CoV-2 spike. Whole-study results and caveats: Vaccine recipients posted higher spike-specific TCR breadth than their placebo counterparts.

A word on this clone: Its antigen is not identified.

This CDR3 has 15 amino acids. J lost 8 bases, V lost 5 bases, and 10 bases had no gene match. Per the germline V gene, CDR1 is SGHAT and CDR2 is FQDESV (reference sequence). Only in-frame clones appear in the TCRdb table, and some are missing; sequencing was by immunoSEQ multiplex PCR. Here the sample spans hundreds of thousands of clones, around 90% being singletons. This chain joins TRBV11-1 and TRBJ2-1; the match to TRBD1 covers 9 bases. The sample in question was peripheral blood, obtained in a trial of Ad26.COV2.S vaccine versus placebo. This TCR came from a person between 18 and 65 years old who received the Ad26.COV2.S COVID-19 vaccine or a placebo. As DNA, the CDR3 is TGTGCCAGCAGCAACGCCGGGACAGGGCGGGATGAGCAGTTCTTC. Its protein is CASSNAGTGRDEQFF.